The text below deals with one TCR beta chain. This clone was picked up a small number of times. Which antigen it targets is not known. No much larger clone exists at a distance of one base, and base qualities are not known. V gives up 0 bases and J gives up 10 bases, and the segment between their germline ends measures 16 bases. For CDR1 and CDR2, the germline V gene lists SGDLS and YYNGEE. The CDR3, from cysteine to phenylalanine, totals 14 residues. CDR3 DNA is the only sequence kept; it has 42 bases, read in frame from the first base. The sample's time point label is to be understood as: roughly 25 months on ibrutinib. For TCR beta library preparation, roughly 2.2 micrograms of genomic DNA were isolated from cryopreserved PBMCs. High-throughput TCR beta sequencing was performed on longitudinal blood samples from CLL patients receiving ibrutinib monotherapy. Patients were enrolled in a phase 2 open-label single-center ibrutinib monotherapy trial.

The data belong to a study of cytotoxic CD8 clonotypes in ibrutinib-treated CLL (TCRdb year 2021). Study-wide context: In this cohort, approximately 15 patients were treatment-naive and under 13 were relapsed/refractory, while around 18 had unmutated IGHV. Partial responses were observed in roughly 24 patients and complete responses in 2; after a median follow-up of around 68 months, remission was maintained in roughly 15 patients and progression was observed in some twelve. The response samples were drawn at a median of roughly twelve months into treatment, with a range of about 6 to 40 months. An average of about 250,000 productive templates and 94,082 productive rearrangements was obtained per sample. Cryopreserved peripheral blood mononuclear cells were obtained prior to treatment, at the time of response, and at either disease progression or sustained remission. Every remission and progressive disease sample was obtained while ibrutinib was still being received by the patients. Longitudinal samples were available for about 30% of the 86 trial participants.

What the authors observed across the whole study: Sustained-remission and progressing patients did not have matched sampling times, and lymph node repertoires were not examined. Public clonotypes were rare and either shrank or stayed stable during treatment, and the rise in clonality at ibrutinib response reflected expansion of private clonotypes. Baseline clonality was found to be higher than that of age-matched healthy donors and was strongly correlated with circulating CD8+ T-cell counts. Clonality rose at ibrutinib response, remained stable during sustained remission, and dropped back toward baseline at progression.

The goal of deep resolution MiSeq sequencing was a depth between 1 in 1 million and 1 in 200,000 T cells, and coverage averaged 10x per clonotype. The immunoSEQ hsTCRB Kit was used to generate TCR beta libraries. In the source study's methods: ImmunoSEQ Data Assistant and ImmunoSEQ Analyzer were used for data analysis, and V, D and J genes were assigned according to IMGT definitions. Clonality was computed as one minus normalized Shannon entropy of productive rearrangement frequencies, ranging from 0 to 1. Public clonotype analysis was restricted to overrepresented clonotypes comprising at least 0.05% of each patient's repertoire. Approximately 12 repertoires from age-matched healthy donors, obtained from immuneACCESS, served as clonality controls. This immuneACCESS table, as held by TCRdb, lists in-frame sequences with V and J called but not all clones. Of the missing ones, under half trace to an unresolved V gene in checked studies; the others have no known cause. For V, J and clone size, that table is used; D and trimming come from the DNA. The sample has over 45,000 clones on record, approximately 60% of them singletons. About a fifth of the sample comes from the top ten.

The sample was PBMCs, taken after 24 months of ibrutinib treatment. Recombination linked TRBV9 to TRBJ1-1; TRBD1 is perhaps the D gene, given 5 matching bases. The receptor comes from a human donor with chronic lymphocytic leukemia. The encoded CDR3 is CASSVESAGRPAFF. In nucleotide form, the sequence is TGTGCCAGCAGCGTAGAGTCTGCGGGGCGCCCAGCTTTCTTT. With the rest looked up from the reference TRBV9 and TRBJ1-1 genes rather than sequenced, the full variable domain is DSGVTQTPKHLITATGQRVTLRCSPRSGDLSVYWYQQSLDQGLQFLIQYYNGEERAKGNILERFSAQQFPDLHSELNLSSLELGDSALYFCASSVESAGRPAFFGQGTRLTVV.